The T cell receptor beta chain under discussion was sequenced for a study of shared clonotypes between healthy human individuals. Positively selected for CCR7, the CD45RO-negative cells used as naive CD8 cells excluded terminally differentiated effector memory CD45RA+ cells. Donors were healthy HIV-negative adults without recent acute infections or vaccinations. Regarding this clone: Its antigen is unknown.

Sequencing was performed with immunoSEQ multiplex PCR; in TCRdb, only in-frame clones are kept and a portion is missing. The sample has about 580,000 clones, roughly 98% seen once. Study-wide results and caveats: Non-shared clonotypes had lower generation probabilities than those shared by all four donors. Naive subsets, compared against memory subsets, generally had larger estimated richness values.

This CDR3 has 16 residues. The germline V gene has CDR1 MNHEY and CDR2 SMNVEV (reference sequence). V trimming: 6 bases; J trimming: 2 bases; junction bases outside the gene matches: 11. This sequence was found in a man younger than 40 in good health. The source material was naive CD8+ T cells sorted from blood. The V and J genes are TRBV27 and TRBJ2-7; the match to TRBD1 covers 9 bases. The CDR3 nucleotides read TGTGCCAGCAGCGCTAATCCGTGGGACAGGGCCTACGAGCAGTACTTC. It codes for CASSANPWDRAYEQYF.